Presented here are 26 T cell receptor beta chains from one specimen sequenced in a study of cytomegalovirus exposure and HLA in healthy donors. Generated by immunoSEQ multiplex PCR, the TCRdb table keeps only in-frame clones and is missing some. The table lists about 160,000 clones, 80% to 90% of them singletons. Sequenced material: PBMCs. Source of these receptors: a woman aged 25 to 39 in good health and CMV-seronegative.

The chain is built from TRBV2 and TRBJ1-5, with 8 bases fitting TRBD1. The CDR3 runs to 14 residues. J gave up 7 bases and V 6 bases, and 8 bases lay outside the gene matches. Germline lookup yields CDR1 SNHLY and CDR2 FYNNEI. Written as DNA, the CDR3 is TGTGCCAGCAGCCCCGGACAGGGAGGACAGCCCCAGCATTTT. Translating it yields CASSPGQGGQPQHF.

The rearrangement joins TRBV6-5 to TRBJ1-1, with a possible D match to TRBD1 (5 bases). The CDR3 runs 16 residues. Trimming took 4 bases from V and 2 from J, leaving 17 bases between them. Germline V gene sequence: CDR1 MNHEY, CDR2 SVGAGI. The CDR3 DNA reads TGTGCCAGCAGTTTCCGGGGGGACGGGGCTAACACTGAAGCTTTCTTT. Residues: CASSFRGDGANTEAFF.

The CDR3 nucleotides read TGTGCCAGCAGAGGTCACCCGCCGTACTCTGGAAACACCATATATTTT. Translated, it gives CASRGHPPYSGNTIYF. The V call is TRBV27, the J call TRBJ1-3; D is undetermined. Germline CDR1 MNHEY, CDR2 SMNVEV (reference sequence). This CDR3 region has 16 residues. The V end lost 6 bases, the J end lost 0 bases, and 15 bases lay between the germline ends.

The chain recombines TRBV28 with TRBJ2-7; TRBD2 agrees at 7 bases. The V segment lost 7 bases and the J segment 1 base; nucleotides outside the gene matches: 10. The CDR3 loop spans 15 amino acids. The germline V gene has CDR1 MDHEN and CDR2 SYDVKM. The CDR3, as DNA: TGTGCCAGCACTAATGACCGGGGGGTGTCCTACGAGCAGTACTTC. It encodes CASTNDRGVSYEQYF.

The genes are TRBV6-5 and TRBJ1-4; 9 nucleotides align to TRBD1. This CDR3 comprises 15 residues. Looked up from germline, CDR1 is MNHEY and CDR2 is SVGAGI. Germline trimming cut 6 bases from V and 7 bases from J; bases unmatched to any gene: 9. Here the CDR3 reads CASSLSGTGIEKLFF. As DNA, the CDR3 is TGTGCCAGCAGCCTTTCCGGGACAGGGATTGAAAAACTGTTTTTT.

The gene calls are TRBV11-3 and TRBJ2-7; D is unresolved. Per the germline V gene, CDR1 is SGHNT and CDR2 is YENEEA. V dropped 1 base and J dropped 3 bases, with 7 bases sitting between them. This CDR3 contains 13 residues. CDR3 coding DNA: TGTGCCAGCAGCTTAGGTCAGCGCTACGAGCAGTACTTC. It encodes CASSLGQRYEQYF.

The chain carries TRBV15 and TRBJ1-2, with D uncertain. Trimming took 0 bases from V and 5 from J, leaving 7 bases between them. Germline V gives CDR1 LNHNV, CDR2 YYDKDF (reference sequence). CDR3 size: 13 residues. The CDR3, as DNA: TGTGCCACCAGCAGAGACAGTTCATATGGCTACACCTTC. Translated, it gives CATSRDSSYGYTF.

The rearrangement joins TRBV7-9 to TRBJ2-2; TRBD1 matches at 7 bases. V was pared by 1 base and J by 2 bases, with 4 bases of the junction left unmatched. Germline lookup yields CDR1 SEHNR and CDR2 FQNEAQ (reference sequence). The CDR3 is 16 amino acids. CDR3 coding DNA: TGTGCCAGCAGCTTAGAGGGGACAGTTAACACCGGGGAGCTGTTTTTT. Protein: CASSLEGTVNTGELFF.

This clone was seen only a few times. The V call is TRBV19, the J call TRBJ1-1; D unclear. This CDR3 is built from 12 residues. The V and J ends lost 3 bases and 5 bases respectively, with 7 bases between them. From germline, CDR1 is LNHDA and CDR2 SQIVND (reference sequence). The CDR3 DNA is TGTGCCAGTAGTATGCGAAGTACTGAAGCTTTCTTT. Amino acid sequence: CASSMRSTEAFF.

This clone occurred once. A junction end diverges from the germline sequence, so it may reflect a read error. This chain uses TRBV13 with TRBJ2-6; the D call may be TRBD1 or TRBD2 (5 bases each). Germline-derived CDR1 and CDR2 are PRHDT and FYEKMQ (reference sequence). This CDR3 comprises 15 residues. In nucleotides, the CDR3 is TGTGCCAGCAGCATAGGGACCTCCGGGGCCAACGTCCTGACTTTC. Residues: CASSIGTSGANVLTF.

The chain couples TRBV5-4 to TRBJ1-6; D gene uncertain. The germline V gene encodes CDR1 SGHNT and CDR2 YYREEE (reference sequence). CDR3 size: 13 residues. Trimming cost V 4 bases and J 10 bases, with 12 bases left between them. This CDR3 is CASSMPGRSPLHF. The CDR3 DNA sequence: TGTGCCAGCAGCATGCCGGGTAGATCACCCCTCCACTTT.

CDR3 in amino acids: CASSARQDREQYF. The CDR3 nucleotides read TGTGCCAGCAGCGCCCGCCAAGATCGTGAGCAGTACTTC. The chain joins TRBV9 to TRBJ2-7, with D unresolved. Germline values: CDR1 SGDLS, CDR2 YYNGEE. Between the trimmed V and J ends, which lost 3 bases and 7 bases, there was a span of 14 bases. This CDR3 is built from 13 residues.

A few counts support this clone. The chain employs TRBV6-1 and TRBJ1-5; D gene ambiguous. V dropped 4 bases and J dropped 0 bases, with 10 bases sitting between them. Germline CDR1 MNHNS, CDR2 SASEGT. The CDR3 length is 15 residues. CDR3 sequence (DNA): TGTGCCAGCAGTGGAGCGGAGTATAGCAATCAGCCCCAGCATTTT. Protein product: CASSGAEYSNQPQHF.

J is TRBJ1-1 and V is TRBV7-9; 10 bases agree with TRBD1. V trimming: 5 bases; J trimming: 5 bases; junction bases outside the gene matches: 8. Germline values: CDR1 SEHNR, CDR2 FQNEAQ (reference sequence). CDR3 length: 15 residues. The CDR3 bases are TGTGCCAGCAGCCCCGACAGGGGGCTCGGAACTGAAGCTTTCTTT. It codes for CASSPDRGLGTEAFF.

This clone was recorded a few times. The rearrangement links TRBV6-1 to TRBJ1-2, with D hard to call. Germline-derived CDR1 and CDR2 are MNHNS and SASEGT. The length of the CDR3 is 13 residues. The V end lost 4 bases, the J end lost 6 bases, and 12 bases lay between the germline ends. This CDR3 is CASSVRLWDGYTF. CDR3 bases: TGTGCCAGCAGTGTCCGTCTTTGGGATGGCTACACCTTC.

The rearrangement uses TRBV28 and TRBJ2-7; 11 nucleotides agree with TRBD2. The V and J ends lost 2 bases and 3 bases, in that order; junction bases with no gene match: 6. Germline CDR1 is MDHEN and CDR2 is SYDVKM. This CDR3 region has 16 residues. DNA of the CDR3: TGTGCCAGCAGTTTAAGAGGGACTAGCGGAAACTACGAGCAGTACTTC. This codes for CASSLRGTSGNYEQYF.

This rearrangement joins TRBV6-5 to TRBJ2-7, with unresolved D. Looked up from germline, CDR1 is MNHEY and CDR2 is SVGAGI. The CDR3 covers 13 residues. CDR3 residues: CATRESPSYEQYF. The CDR3 bases are TGTGCTACACGCGAAAGCCCCTCCTACGAGCAGTACTTC.

The chain employs TRBV5-6 and TRBJ1-5, with D perhaps matching TRBD1 (5 bases). The germline V gene encodes CDR1 SGHDT and CDR2 YYEEEE. Trimming took off 2 bases at V and 2 bases at J, with 14 bases between the two ends. The CDR3 contains 16 residues. The CDR3 sequence is CASSFFGRGGNQPQHF. The CDR3 region has the DNA TGTGCCAGCAGCTTCTTTGGGAGGGGTGGCAATCAGCCCCAGCATTTT.

In its sample, this clone was seen once. This chain uses TRBV5-4 with TRBJ2-3, with D perhaps being TRBD1 or TRBD2 (6 bases each). Trimming stripped 3 bases from V and 11 bases from J, with 13 bases between. Germline V CDR1 and CDR2: SGHNT, YYREEE (reference sequence). The CDR3 extends over 12 amino acids. The CDR3 is CASSSRGGQQYF. CDR3 coding DNA: TGTGCCAGCAGCTCCCGTGGGGGGCAGCAGTATTTT.

The chain employs TRBV2 and TRBJ1-1; no reliable D call. The germline CDR1 and CDR2 sequences are SNHLY and FYNNEI. This CDR3 comprises 14 residues. The V and J ends lost 6 bases and 1 base respectively, with 12 bases between them. The CDR3 here is CASRPRAGNTEAFF. Here the CDR3 DNA reads TGTGCCAGCAGGCCTAGGGCGGGGAACACTGAAGCTTTCTTT.

The rearrangement links TRBV19 to TRBJ1-5; possible D gene TRBD1, 5 bases. Trimming shortened V by 4 bases and J by 6 bases, and 7 bases separated the two germline ends. CDR1 is LNHDA, CDR2 SQIVND, per germline (reference sequence). The CDR3 is made up of 12 amino acids. The CDR3 nucleotides are TGTGCCAGTAGTAGAGGGGTTCAGCCCCAGCATTTT. Translating gives CASSRGVQPQHF.

V is TRBV5-1 and J is TRBJ2-1, with 9 bases that match TRBD1. CDR3 length equals 18 residues. J was trimmed by 0 bases and V by 0 bases; bases with no gene match: 7. Germline V gives CDR1 SGHRS, CDR2 YFSETQ. The CDR3 DNA is TGCGCCAGCAGCTTGGTGGAGGGACAGGGAAGCTCCTACAATGAGCAGTTCTTC. Protein product: CASSLVEGQGSSYNEQFF.

The chain carries TRBV19 and TRBJ2-1, with D hard to call. With 9 bases removed from V and 1 base from J, the gap between germline ends came to 19 bases. The V gene's germline CDR1 is LNHDA and CDR2 SQIVND (reference sequence). The CDR3 is 16 amino acids. CDR3 sequence: CASKAGNLLSYNEQFF. The CDR3 nucleotides read TGTGCCAGCAAAGCCGGCAACCTCTTATCCTACAATGAGCAGTTCTTC.

The chain couples TRBV6-1 to TRBJ1-6, with D hard to call. V lost 2 bases, J lost 5 bases, and 13 bases lay in between. This CDR3 is built from 16 residues. Germline V lookup: CDR1 MNHNS, CDR2 SASEGT. As DNA, the CDR3 is TGTGCCAGCAGTGAAAGACCAGTGCCTAATAATTCACCCCTCCACTTT. Translated, it gives CASSERPVPNNSPLHF.

This clone was detected once. The chain's CDR3 is CASSQGTSNYGYTF. CDR3 sequence (DNA): TGTGCCAGCAGCCAGGGGACGTCTAACTATGGCTACACCTTC. V and J are TRBV14 and TRBJ1-2; TRBD1 is a possible D gene (5 bases). CDR3 length equals 14 residues. Trimming pared 3 bases from V and 0 bases from J, leaving 8 bases between. Germline V gene sequence: CDR1 SGHDN, CDR2 FVKESK.

The V call is TRBV5-1, the J call TRBJ2-2; 7 bases map to TRBD1. The length of the CDR3 is 15 residues. V gave up 2 bases and J gave up 9 bases; unmatched junction bases: 10. Germline V gives CDR1 SGHRS, CDR2 YFSETQ. The CDR3, as DNA: TGCGCCAGCAGCTTCGGGCAGGGGGACCCGAGGGAGCTGTTTTTT. Translated: CASSFGQGDPRELFF.